The 11 T cell receptor beta chains listed next were all sequenced from one sample in a study of siplizumab effects on memory and regulatory T cells. The data were produced by immunoSEQ multiplex PCR, yet TCRdb's version contains in-frame clones alone and is incomplete. The sample holds 100,000 or so clones, 75% to 95% seen once. Sample: CD4+ T cells sorted from blood. The receptors were sampled from a human donor in good health. Some clones in this sample may be carry-over from other donors' samples.

This rearrangement joins TRBV7-3 to TRBJ2-5; 9 nucleotides match TRBD2. The CDR3 spans 14 residues. V gave up 7 bases and J gave up 1 base; unmatched junction bases: 4. Per the germline V gene, CDR1 is SGHTA and CDR2 is FQGTGA. The CDR3 DNA sequence: TGTGCCAGCAAACCTAGCGGGACCCAAGAGACCCAGTACTTC. Translated, it gives CASKPSGTQETQYF.

CDR3 sequence reads: CASSLGGRGQFF. The CDR3 DNA reads TGTGCCAGCAGCTTAGGGGGCAGGGGGCAGTTCTTC. The rearrangement joins TRBV11-2 to TRBJ2-1, with a weak D call TRBD1 (6 bases). Germline V gene data show CDR1 as SGHAT and CDR2 as FQNNGV. The germline V and J ends were trimmed by 1 base and 12 bases, with 10 bases remaining between them. CDR3 size: 12 residues.

This clone has just a few counts. This sequence joins TRBV5-5 and TRBJ2-5; the D is unclear. The CDR3 consists of 14 residues. The V end was cut by 4 bases, the J end by 0 bases, with 10 bases between. Germline V gene data show CDR1 as SGHKS and CDR2 as YYEKEE (reference sequence). The CDR3 DNA reads TGTGCCAGCAGCCAGACCCGGAACCAAGAGACCCAGTACTTC. Translation gives CASSQTRNQETQYF.

V and J are TRBV5-6 and TRBJ1-5, with D uncertain. The CDR3 runs 16 residues. Germline V gives CDR1 SGHDT, CDR2 YYEEEE. V was cut by 0 bases and J by 0 bases, with 10 bases left in between. This CDR3 reads CASSLGMTYSNQPQHF. The CDR3 DNA is TGTGCCAGCAGCTTGGGAATGACTTATAGCAATCAGCCCCAGCATTTT. The variable domain in full, with the rest retrieved from reference TRBV5-6 and TRBJ1-5, is DAGVTQSPTHLIKTRGQQVTLRCSPKSGHDTVSWYQQALGQGPQFIFQYYEEEERQRGNFPDRFSGHQFPNYSSELNVNALLLGDSALYLCASSLGMTYSNQPQHFGDGTRLSIL.

The chain links TRBV19 to TRBJ1-2, with a possible D match to TRBD1 (6 bases). V was cut by 1 base and J by 3 bases, with 6 bases left in between. The germline CDR1 and CDR2 sequences are LNHDA and SQIVND (reference sequence). CDR3 length: 13 amino acids. The CDR3 DNA is TGTGCCAGTAGTATAGGGACAGACTATGGCTACACCTTC. Its protein product is CASSIGTDYGYTF.

This clone has only one observation. The gene calls are TRBV6-6 and TRBJ2-1; 8 bases map to TRBD2. The V gene's germline CDR1 is MNHNY and CDR2 SVGAGI (reference sequence). The CDR3 totals 15 residues. V gave up 3 bases and J gave up 12 bases; unmatched junction bases: 13. In nucleotides, the CDR3 is TGTGCCAGCAGTTATTCCGGGACTAGGTCGGAGGGGCAGTTCTTC. The encoded protein is CASSYSGTRSEGQFF.

The chain combines TRBV19 with TRBJ1-1; D not certain. The CDR3 runs to 16 residues. Trimming left V 4 bases short and J 0 bases short, with 15 bases between. Germline V CDR1 and CDR2: LNHDA, SQIVND (reference sequence). Written as DNA, the CDR3 is TGTGCCAGTAGTAGATCGGTGGTACAGATGAACACTGAAGCTTTCTTT. Translation: CASSRSVVQMNTEAFF.

The rearrangement uses TRBV7-3 and TRBJ2-2; tentatively, D is TRBD1 or TRBD2 (5 bases each). The CDR3 consists of 15 residues. Germline values: CDR1 SGHTA, CDR2 FQGTGA. Between the trimmed V and J ends, which lost 2 bases and 4 bases, there was a span of 11 bases. CDR3 DNA: TGTGCCAGCAGCTTAGGGACCCCTGGCACCGGGGAGCTGTTTTTT. Its translation: CASSLGTPGTGELFF.

The gene calls are TRBV10-2 and TRBJ2-1; D uncertain. The CDR3 spans 14 residues. Per germline, CDR1 WSHSY and CDR2 SAAADI. The V end was cut by 5 bases, the J end by 0 bases, with 8 bases between. CDR3: CASSHSGSYNEQFF. DNA of the CDR3: TGCGCCAGCAGTCATTCAGGCTCCTACAATGAGCAGTTCTTC.

The V and J genes are TRBV11-3 and TRBJ2-1, with D unresolved. The CDR3 extends over 11 amino acids. The germline gives CDR1 SGHNT, CDR2 YENEEA. V was shortened by 5 bases and J by 6 bases, with 5 bases between the two germline ends. CDR3 sequence (DNA): TGTGCCAGCAGCAGCAGCAATGAGCAGTTCTTC. Its translation is CASSSSNEQFF.

The rearrangement links TRBV12-2 to TRBJ2-1. TRBV12-2 is a listed pseudogene. There are 19 residues in the CDR3. CDR3 sequence: CASRLAPGGWGRASHEQFF. The CDR3 bases are TGTGCAAGTCGCTTAGCCCCCGGGGGATGGGGGCGAGCGTCCCATGAGCAGTTCTTC.